This entry features one T cell receptor (beta chain) sequence. Sampled while nominally healthy, donors likely had unrecorded immune exposures. With 60 Vbeta and 13 Jbeta primers, the PCR was carried out. Assay used: immunoSEQ multiplex PCR; TCRdb lists only in-frame clones, some missing. The sample holds 150,000 to 200,000 clones, over 60% seen once. The data derive from a study of cytomegalovirus exposure and HLA in healthy donors. The V gene's germline CDR1 is SGHNT and CDR2 YYREEE (reference sequence). V dropped 0 bases and J dropped 0 bases, with 4 bases sitting between them. The CDR3 contains 14 residues.

The sequence was obtained from a woman aged 40 to 49 in good health and CMV-seronegative. What was sequenced was PBMCs. The rearrangement uses TRBV5-4 and TRBJ1-3; D remains ambiguous. The CDR3 here is CASSLGSSGNTIYF. Here the CDR3 DNA reads TGTGCCAGCAGCTTGGGGAGCTCTGGAAACACCATATATTTT.